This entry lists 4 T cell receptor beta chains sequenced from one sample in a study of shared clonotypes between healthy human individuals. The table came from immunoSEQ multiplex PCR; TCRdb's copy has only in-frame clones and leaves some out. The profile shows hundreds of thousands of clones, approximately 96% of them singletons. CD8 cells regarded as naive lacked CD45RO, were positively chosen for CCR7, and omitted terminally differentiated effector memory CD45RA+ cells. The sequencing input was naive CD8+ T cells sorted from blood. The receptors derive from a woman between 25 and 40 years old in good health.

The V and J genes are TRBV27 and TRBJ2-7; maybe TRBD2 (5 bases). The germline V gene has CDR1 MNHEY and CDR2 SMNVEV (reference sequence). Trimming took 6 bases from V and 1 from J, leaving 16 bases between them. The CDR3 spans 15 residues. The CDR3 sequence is CASRGTYGRSYEQYF. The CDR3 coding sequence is TGTGCCAGCAGGGGCACTTATGGGAGATCCTACGAGCAGTACTTC.

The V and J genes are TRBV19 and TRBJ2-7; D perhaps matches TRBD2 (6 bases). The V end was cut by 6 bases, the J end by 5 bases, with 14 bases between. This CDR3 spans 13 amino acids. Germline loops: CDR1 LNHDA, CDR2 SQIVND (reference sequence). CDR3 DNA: TGTGCCAGTAGAGGCGGGACCCTAGACGAGCAGTACTTC. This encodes CASRGGTLDEQYF.

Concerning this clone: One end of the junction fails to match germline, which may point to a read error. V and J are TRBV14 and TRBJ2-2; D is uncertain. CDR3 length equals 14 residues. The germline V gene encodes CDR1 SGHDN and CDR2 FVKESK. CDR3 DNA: TGTGCCAGCAGCGAAGACACAAACGCCGGGGAGCTGTTTTTT. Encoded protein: CASSEDTNAGELFF.

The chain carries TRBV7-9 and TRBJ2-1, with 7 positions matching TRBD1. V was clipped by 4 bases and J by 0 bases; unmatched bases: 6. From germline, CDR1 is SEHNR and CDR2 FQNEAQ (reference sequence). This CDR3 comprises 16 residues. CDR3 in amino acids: CASSSTGYSSYNEQFF. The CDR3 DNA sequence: TGTGCCAGCAGCTCGACAGGGTATAGCTCCTACAATGAGCAGTTCTTC. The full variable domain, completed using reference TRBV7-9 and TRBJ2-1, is DTGVSQNPRHKITKRGQNVTFRCDPISEHNRLYWYRQTLGQGPEFLTYFQNEAQLEKSRLLSDRFSAERPKGSFSTLEIQRTEQGDSAMYLCASSSTGYSSYNEQFFGPGTRLTVL.